Included here is one T cell receptor beta chain sequence, with context. Its antigen is still unknown. The sample is drawn from a study of monozygotic twins with inflammatory bowel disease (dated by TCRdb to between 2017 and 2020). For context, the study as a whole: The complete study included 28 monozygotic twin pairs: 19 IBD-discordant Danish pairs and nine German pairs, of which four were IBD-concordant and five were IBD-discordant. Within discordant pairs, disease-associated traits were sought mainly by comparing IBD patients with their genetically identical healthy co-twins. Each individual had, on average, about 151 000 unique TCRalpha sequences and 181 000 unique TCRbeta sequences available for analysis. Findings and caveats that apply to the study as a whole: Different T cell subtypes could not be distinguished in the analysis. Compared with healthy twins, IBD patients had fewer clonotypes in common with other individuals, a difference most pronounced in patients showing signs of disease activity. Measured by the inverse Simpson index, TCRbeta repertoire diversity was lower in IBD patients than in their healthy co-twins. Repertoire similarity did not differ between concordant and discordant twins, possibly due to limited statistical power. The results gave no support for a single strong signal or clonotype linked to IBD. Because patients received different immunosuppressive treatments, the repertoires may have picked up extra background noise and variability between individuals.

Inclusive of the bounding cysteine and phenylalanine, the CDR3 is 13 residues long. The DNA is not on file. In the germline V gene, CDR1 corresponds to MNHNS and CDR2 to SASEGT. Library preparation employed 5' RACE. The input for every TCR library was approximately 3,500 ng of total RNA. For each sample, cDNA synthesis was carried out in eight separate reactions using SMARTScribe reverse transcriptase. Unique molecular identifiers containing a 6-nucleotide sample barcode were introduced through template switching during cDNA synthesis. TCRalpha and TCRbeta cDNA was amplified by two nested PCRs of roughly 16 and 10 cycles, with bead purification after each PCR. Before amplification, the cDNA was treated with uracil DNA-glycosylase and purified using the QIAquick PCR purification kit. The second PCR added Illumina TruSeq-compatible adapters along with sample-specific barcodes. TapeStation and Qubit were used to check library quality and concentration, and 4 to 6 ng of each library went into the pool. Sequencing of the pooled libraries was done on an Illumina HiSeq2500 single-index Rapid Run using custom sequencing primers and 2 x 100 bp reads. The authors' pipeline ran thus. MiGEC version 1.2.6 was used for UMI-based consensus assembly to correct PCR and sequencing errors. MiXCR version 2.1.1 was used to carry out V(D)J alignment, clonotype assembly and CDR3 extraction. To normalise gene usage, clonotype sharing and MAIT/NKT TCR abundance, the analysis used the top 1000, 10 000 and 20 000 clonotypes per sample. Diversity was computed as the inverse Simpson index with the vegan R package after downsampling to 27 000 UMIs. Paired Mann-Whitney U tests were applied to discordant twin pairs, and Benjamini-Hochberg correction was used for multiple testing. TCRdb reprocessed the reads, so every CDR3 protein sequence counts as one entry and DNA is not shown. The V and J calls and clone size are TCRdb's, not the authors'. The sample's table covers over 200,000 distinct CDR3 sequences. The top ten constitute 7.5% to 9.5% of the sample.

From each donor, a roughly 2.6 ml peripheral blood sample was collected into PAXgene tubes and stored at -80 degrees C. Total RNA was isolated from whole blood with the PAXgene blood miRNA kit on an automated QIAcube, without T cell sorting. Deep TCRalpha and TCRbeta repertoire profiling with unique molecular barcoding was performed on peripheral blood of monozygotic twin pairs concordant or discordant for inflammatory bowel disease. For every twin pair, smoking habits were documented, and each individual was categorised as a current, former or never smoker. This TCR came from a human donor with ulcerative colitis or Crohn's disease, or a healthy co-twin of an affected twin (not recorded which). The source material was blood. The chain is encoded by TRBV6-1 joined to TRBJ1-5. The CDR3 protein sequence reads: CASSPIISQPQHF.